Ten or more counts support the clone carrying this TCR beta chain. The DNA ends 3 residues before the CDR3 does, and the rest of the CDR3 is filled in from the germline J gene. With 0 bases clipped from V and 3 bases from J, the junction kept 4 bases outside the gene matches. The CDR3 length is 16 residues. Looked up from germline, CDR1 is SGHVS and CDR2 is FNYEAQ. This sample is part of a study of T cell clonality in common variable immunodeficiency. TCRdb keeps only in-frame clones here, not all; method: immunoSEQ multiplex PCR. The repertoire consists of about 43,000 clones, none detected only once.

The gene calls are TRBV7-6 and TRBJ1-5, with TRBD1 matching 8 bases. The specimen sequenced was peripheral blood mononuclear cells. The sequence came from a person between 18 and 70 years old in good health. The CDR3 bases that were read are TGTGCCAGCAGCTTAGCGTCAGGGGGCCTCAATCAGCCC. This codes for CASSLASGGLNQP. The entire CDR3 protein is CASSLASGGLNQPQHF. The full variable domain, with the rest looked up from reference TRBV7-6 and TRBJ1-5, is GAGVSQSPRYKVTKRGQDVALRCDPISGHVSLYWYRQALGQGPEFLTYFNYEAQQDKSGLPNDRFSAERPEGSISTLTIQRTEQRDSAMYRCASSLASGGLNQPQHFGDGTRLSIL.